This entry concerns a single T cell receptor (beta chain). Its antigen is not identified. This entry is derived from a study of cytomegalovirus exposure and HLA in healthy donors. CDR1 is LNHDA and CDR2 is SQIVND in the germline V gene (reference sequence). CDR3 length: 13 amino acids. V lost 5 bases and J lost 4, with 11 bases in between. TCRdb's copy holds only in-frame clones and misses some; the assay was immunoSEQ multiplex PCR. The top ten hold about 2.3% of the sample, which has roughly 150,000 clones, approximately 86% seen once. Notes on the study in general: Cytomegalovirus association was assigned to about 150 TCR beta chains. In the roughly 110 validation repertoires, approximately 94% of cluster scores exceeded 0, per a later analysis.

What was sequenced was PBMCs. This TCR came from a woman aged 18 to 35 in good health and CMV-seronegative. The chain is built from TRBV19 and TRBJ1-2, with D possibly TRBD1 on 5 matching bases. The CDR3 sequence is CASSAGTAYGYTF. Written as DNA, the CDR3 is TGTGCCAGTAGTGCCGGGACTGCCTATGGCTACACCTTC.